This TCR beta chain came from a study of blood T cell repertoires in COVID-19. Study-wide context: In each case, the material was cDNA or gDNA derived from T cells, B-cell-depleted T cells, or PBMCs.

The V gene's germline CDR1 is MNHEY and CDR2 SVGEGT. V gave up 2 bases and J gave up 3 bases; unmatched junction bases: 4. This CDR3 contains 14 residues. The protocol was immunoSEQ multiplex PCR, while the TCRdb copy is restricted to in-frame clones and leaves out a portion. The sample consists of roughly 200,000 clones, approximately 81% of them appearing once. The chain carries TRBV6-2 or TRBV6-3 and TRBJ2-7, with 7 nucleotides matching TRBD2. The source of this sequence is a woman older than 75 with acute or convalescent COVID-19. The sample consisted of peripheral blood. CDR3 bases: TGTGCCAGCAGTTACGTGGGAGGGTACTACGAGCAGTACTTC. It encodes CASSYVGGYYEQYF.